This T cell receptor (beta chain) was recorded in a study of beta chain features in type 1 diabetes. One heparinised blood draw, averaging about 116 mL, came from each donor. CD4+ naive, central memory, regulatory and stem cell-like memory subsets were isolated by sorting on CD45RO/CCR7/CD25/CD127/CD95/CD27. Germline lookup yields CDR1 MNHEY and CDR2 SVGAGI. This CDR3 is built from 11 residues. General study results and limits: Within the patient group, naive, central memory and Treg TCRB repertoires appeared more similar to each other than within healthy donors. The study found moderately but significantly shorter TCRB CDR3s in all four CD4+ subsets of Type 1 diabetes patients.

Points on this clone: Its antigen is unknown.

Every isolated RNA sample was fully reverse transcribed, so sequencing captured expressed TCRB transcripts. Data came from immunoSEQ multiplex PCR; TCRdb stores just in-frame clones and leaves some out. The table lists about 450,000 clones, 11% of them singletons. The source is a woman aged 18-29 years in good health. Sequencing was done on a sample of naive CD4+ T cells from blood. This chain links TRBV6-5 with TRBJ2-7, with a possible D match to TRBD1 (6 bases). The CDR3 is CVSGEPYEQYF. Here the CDR3 DNA reads TGTGTATCAGGGGAGCCATACGAGCAGTACTTC.